The source of this TCR beta chain is a study of early T cells in non-severe SARS-CoV-2 infection. Attachment of unique molecular identifiers to individual cDNA molecules was performed. Each CDR3 protein is one row after TCRdb ran MiXCR on the 5' RACE reads. This table holds tens of thousands of distinct CDR3 sequences, approximately 12% found once. The study's findings and limits: Matching results from VDJdb favored anti-spike CD8 responses, leaving private and CD4 specificities undetected.

This clonotype was seen at least ten times. Its matching antigen is unknown. The CDR3 sequence is 12 residues long. Trimming at V came to 6 bases and at J to 5 bases, leaving 3 bases not matched to a gene. The V call is TRBV12-3 or TRBV12-4, the J call TRBJ2-5, with TRBD2 matching 7 bases. The sequenced sample was whole blood. This sequence originates from an adult who was a healthcare worker with PCR-confirmed SARS-CoV-2 infection or an uninfected control (not recorded which). The CDR3 reads CASRGLTETQYF. The CDR3 region has the DNA TGTGCCAGCAGGGGACTAACGGAGACCCAGTACTTC.